This T cell receptor beta chain was sequenced in a study of naive and memory T cell subsets. The study's findings and limits: Diversity fell and Gini index rose from naive through CM, EM, EMRA. Possibly reflecting memory cells re-expressing CD45RA, a few larger clonotypes occurred in naive repertoires, especially CD8.

This CDR3 comprises 16 residues. V was clipped by 5 bases and J by 7 bases; unmatched bases: 6. Germline CDR1 is WSHSY and CDR2 is SAAADI. An equimolar mix of two oligonucleotides served as the beta constant-region primer for TRBC1 and TRBC2. Four rounds of PCR amplified the ligated cDNA using nested alpha and beta constant-region primers plus SP2. TCRdb redid the calling of the UMI-ligation and nested PCR reads with MiXCR, one entry per CDR3 protein. The repertoire holds 99,000 or so distinct CDR3 sequences, with about 15% as singletons. From the second PCR step, alpha and beta chains were amplified apart. CD4+ T cell IFNgamma after overnight CMV lysate exposure gave donor CMV status. Four subsets defined by CD45RA and CD27 were sorted after CD3, CD4, CD8 and live/dead staining. This clonotype has a handful of counts. Its target is not known.

V gene TRBV10-2 combines with J gene TRBJ2-1; 15 nucleotides match TRBD2. The clonotype was recovered from a human donor in good health. The specimen was naive CD8+ T cells from blood. CDR3 sequence: CASSSGTSGRRNEQFF. The CDR3 DNA sequence: TGCGCCAGCAGTTCCGGGACTAGCGGGAGGAGGAATGAGCAGTTCTTC.